This T cell receptor (beta chain) is drawn from a study of blood T cells in healthy people across ages. Findings and caveats of the study: In long-lived donors, naive CD4+ cell counts and diversity exceeded those of aged donors.

Ranging in age from about 6 to 95, the donors were healthy Caucasian individuals from Russia. Roughly 9.5 milliliters of peripheral blood were drawn from each donor into EDTA-treated tubes. Next came a second PCR, run for about 7 to 11 cycles, which used a sample-barcoded 5' primer along with a J-beta primer mix. TCRdb reanalysed the 5' RACE reads using MiXCR and keeps one entry per CDR3 protein. Of over 1,500,000 distinct CDR3 sequences listed, about two fifths were seen once; the top ten hold around 23%. This CDR3 comprises 13 residues. Germline values: CDR1 SQVTM, CDR2 ANQGSEA. J gave up 3 bases and V 7 bases, and 6 bases lay outside the gene matches. A note on this clonotype: What it recognizes is unknown.

Input material: blood. The J gene is TRBJ2-1, the V gene TRBV29-1; TRBD1 matches 7 bases. The receptor comes from a human donor in good health. This CDR3 reads CSGRGRGYNEQFF. The CDR3 DNA reads TGCAGCGGAAGGGGGCGCGGCTACAATGAGCAGTTCTTC.